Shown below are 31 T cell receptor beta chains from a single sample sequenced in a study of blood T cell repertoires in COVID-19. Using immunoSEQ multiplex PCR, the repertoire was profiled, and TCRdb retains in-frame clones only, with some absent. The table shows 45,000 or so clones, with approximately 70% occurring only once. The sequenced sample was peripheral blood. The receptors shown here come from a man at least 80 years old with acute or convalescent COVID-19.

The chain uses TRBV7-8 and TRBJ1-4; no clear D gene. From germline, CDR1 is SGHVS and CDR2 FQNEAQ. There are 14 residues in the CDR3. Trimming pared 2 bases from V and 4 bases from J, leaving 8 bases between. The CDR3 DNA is TGTGCCAGCAGCTTACCGGGGTTTAATGAAAAACTGTTTTTT. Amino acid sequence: CASSLPGFNEKLFF. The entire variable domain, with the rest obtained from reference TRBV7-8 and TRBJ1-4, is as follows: GAGVSQSPRYKVAKRGQDVALRCDPISGHVSLFWYQQALGQGPEFLTYFQNEAQLDKSGLPSDRFFAERPEGSVSTLKIQRTQQEDSAVYLCASSLPGFNEKLFFGSGTQLSVL.

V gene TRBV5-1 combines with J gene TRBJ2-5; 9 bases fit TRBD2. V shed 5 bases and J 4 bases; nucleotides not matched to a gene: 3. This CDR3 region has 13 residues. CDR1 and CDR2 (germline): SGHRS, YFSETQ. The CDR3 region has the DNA TGCGCCAGCAGTTATAGCGGGAGAGAGACCCAGTACTTC. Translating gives CASSYSGRETQYF.

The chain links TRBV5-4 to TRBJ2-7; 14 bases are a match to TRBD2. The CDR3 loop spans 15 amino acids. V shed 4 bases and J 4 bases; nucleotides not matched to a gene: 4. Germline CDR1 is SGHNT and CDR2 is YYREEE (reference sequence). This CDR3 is CASSPGLAGVYEQYF. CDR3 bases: TGTGCCAGCAGCCCGGGACTAGCGGGAGTATACGAGCAGTACTTC.

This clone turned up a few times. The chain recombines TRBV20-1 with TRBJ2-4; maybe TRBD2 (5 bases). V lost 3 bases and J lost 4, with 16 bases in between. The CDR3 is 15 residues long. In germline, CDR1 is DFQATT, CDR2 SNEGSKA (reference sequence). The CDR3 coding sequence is TGCAGTGCTAGTGGTCGCGAGGGCCAGAAAAACATTCAGTACTTC. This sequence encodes CSASGREGQKNIQYF.

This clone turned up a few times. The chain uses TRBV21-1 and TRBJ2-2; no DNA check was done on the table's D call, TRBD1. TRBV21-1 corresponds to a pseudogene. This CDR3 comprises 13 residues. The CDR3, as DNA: TGTGCCAGCAGCAATGGGGCGGACGGGGAGCTGTTTTTT. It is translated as CASSNGADGELFF.

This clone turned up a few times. CDR3 sequence: CSASILRGRPAGELFF. The CDR3 nucleotides are TGCAGTGCTAGTATCCTCCGCGGGAGGCCGGCCGGGGAGCTGTTTTTT. The chain carries TRBV20-1 and TRBJ2-2; the match to TRBD2 covers 8 bases. V was pared by 3 bases and J by 6 bases, with 12 bases of the junction left unmatched. The germline CDR1 and CDR2 sequences are DFQATT and SNEGSKA (reference sequence). The CDR3 has 16 residues.

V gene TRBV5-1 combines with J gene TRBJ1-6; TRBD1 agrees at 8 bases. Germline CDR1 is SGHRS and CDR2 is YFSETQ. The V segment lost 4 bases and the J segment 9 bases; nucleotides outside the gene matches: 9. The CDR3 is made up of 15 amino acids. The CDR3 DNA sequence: TGCGCCAGCAGCCCCTCGACAGGGGCTGCTTCACCCCTCCACTTT. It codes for CASSPSTGAASPLHF.

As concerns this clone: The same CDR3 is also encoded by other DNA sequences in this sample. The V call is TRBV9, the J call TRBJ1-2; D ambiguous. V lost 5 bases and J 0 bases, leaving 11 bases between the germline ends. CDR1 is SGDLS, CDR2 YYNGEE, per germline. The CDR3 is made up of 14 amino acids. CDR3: CASSSRRTNYGYTF. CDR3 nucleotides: TGTGCCAGCAGTTCCCGGAGGACTAACTATGGCTACACCTTC.

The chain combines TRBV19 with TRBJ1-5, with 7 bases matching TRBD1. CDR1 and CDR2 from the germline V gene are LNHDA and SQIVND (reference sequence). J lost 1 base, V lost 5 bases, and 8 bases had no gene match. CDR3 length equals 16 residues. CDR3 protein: CASSPGTGVSNQPQHF. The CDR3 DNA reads TGTGCCAGTAGTCCGGGAACAGGGGTGAGCAATCAGCCCCAGCATTTT.

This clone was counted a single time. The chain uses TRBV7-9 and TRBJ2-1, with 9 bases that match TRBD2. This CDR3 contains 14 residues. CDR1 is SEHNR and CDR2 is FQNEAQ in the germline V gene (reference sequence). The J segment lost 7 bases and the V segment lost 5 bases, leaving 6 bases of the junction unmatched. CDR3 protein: CASSISGSSNEQFF. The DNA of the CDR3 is TGTGCCAGCAGCATTAGCGGGAGTAGTAATGAGCAGTTCTTC.

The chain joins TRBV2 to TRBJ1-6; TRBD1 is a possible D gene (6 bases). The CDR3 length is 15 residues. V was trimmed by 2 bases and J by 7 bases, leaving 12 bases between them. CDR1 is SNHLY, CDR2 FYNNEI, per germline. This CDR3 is CASSERRGSNSPLHF. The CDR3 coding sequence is TGTGCCAGCAGTGAAAGAAGGGGGTCAAATTCACCCCTCCACTTT.

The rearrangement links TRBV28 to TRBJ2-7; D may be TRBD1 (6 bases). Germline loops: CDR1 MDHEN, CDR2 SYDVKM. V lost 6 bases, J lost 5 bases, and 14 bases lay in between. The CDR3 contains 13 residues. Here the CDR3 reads CASRRQVPHEQYF. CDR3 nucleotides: TGTGCCAGCAGGCGACAGGTCCCCCACGAGCAGTACTTC.

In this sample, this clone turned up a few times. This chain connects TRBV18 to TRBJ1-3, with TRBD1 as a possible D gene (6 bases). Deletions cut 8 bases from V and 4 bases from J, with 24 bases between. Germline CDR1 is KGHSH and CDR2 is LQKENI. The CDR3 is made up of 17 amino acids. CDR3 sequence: CASAAGTRASRGNTIYF. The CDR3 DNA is TGTGCCAGCGCAGCCGGGACAAGAGCGTCAAGGGGAAACACCATATATTTT.

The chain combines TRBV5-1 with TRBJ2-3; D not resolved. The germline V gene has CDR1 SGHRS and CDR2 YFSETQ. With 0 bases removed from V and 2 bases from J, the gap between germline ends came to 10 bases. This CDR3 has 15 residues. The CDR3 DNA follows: TGCGCCAGCAGCTTGGGCGACATCCACACAGATACGCAGTATTTT. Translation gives CASSLGDIHTDTQYF. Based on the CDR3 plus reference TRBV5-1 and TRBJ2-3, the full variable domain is KAGVTQTPRYLIKTRGQQVTLSCSPISGHRSVSWYQQTPGQGLQFLFEYFSETQRNKGNFPGRFSGRQFSNSRSEMNVSTLELGDSALYLCASSLGDIHTDTQYFGPGTRLTVL.

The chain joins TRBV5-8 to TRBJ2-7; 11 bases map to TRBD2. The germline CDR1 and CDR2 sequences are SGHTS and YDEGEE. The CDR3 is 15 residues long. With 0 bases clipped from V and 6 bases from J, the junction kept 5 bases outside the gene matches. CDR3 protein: CASSLALAGGGEQYF. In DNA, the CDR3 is TGTGCCAGCAGCTTGGCCCTAGCGGGAGGCGGCGAGCAGTACTTC.

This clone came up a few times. In DNA, the CDR3 is TGTGCCAGCAGTTATTCTAGCGGGAGGGCCTTGGACACCGGGGAGCTGTTTTTT. Amino acid sequence: CASSYSSGRALDTGELFF. The rearrangement joins TRBV6-2 or TRBV6-3 to TRBJ2-2; 12 bases agree with TRBD2. This CDR3 region has 18 residues. Looked up from germline, CDR1 is MNHEY and CDR2 is SVGEGT. V lost 3 bases to trimming and J lost 3 bases; unmatched junction nucleotides: 8.

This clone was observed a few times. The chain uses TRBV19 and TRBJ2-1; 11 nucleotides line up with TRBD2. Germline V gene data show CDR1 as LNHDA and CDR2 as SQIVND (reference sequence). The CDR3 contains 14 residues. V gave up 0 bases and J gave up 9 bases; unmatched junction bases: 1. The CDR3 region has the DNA TGTGCCAGTAGTATAGAGGGGACTAGCGGTGAGCAGTTCTTC. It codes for CASSIEGTSGEQFF. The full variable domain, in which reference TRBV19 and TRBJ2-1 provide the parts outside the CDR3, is DGGITQSPKYLFRKEGQNVTLSCEQNLNHDAMYWYRQDPGQGLRLIYYSQIVNDFQKGDIAEGYSVSREKKESFPLTVTSAQKNPTAFYLCASSIEGTSGEQFFGPGTRLTVL.

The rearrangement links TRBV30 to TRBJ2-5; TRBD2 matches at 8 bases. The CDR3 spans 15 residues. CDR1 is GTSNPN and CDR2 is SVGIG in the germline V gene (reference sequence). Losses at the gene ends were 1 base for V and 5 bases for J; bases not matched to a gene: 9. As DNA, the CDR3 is TGTGCCTGGAGTGGGGCTAGCGGGCTATGGGAGACCCAGTACTTC. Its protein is CAWSGASGLWETQYF.

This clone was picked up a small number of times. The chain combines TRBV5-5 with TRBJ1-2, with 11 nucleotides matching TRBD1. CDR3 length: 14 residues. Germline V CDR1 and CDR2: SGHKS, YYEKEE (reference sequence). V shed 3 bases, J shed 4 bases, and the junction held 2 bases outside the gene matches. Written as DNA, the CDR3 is TGTGCCAGCAGCTGGGGACAGGGGGGCTATGGCTACACCTTC. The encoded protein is CASSWGQGGYGYTF.

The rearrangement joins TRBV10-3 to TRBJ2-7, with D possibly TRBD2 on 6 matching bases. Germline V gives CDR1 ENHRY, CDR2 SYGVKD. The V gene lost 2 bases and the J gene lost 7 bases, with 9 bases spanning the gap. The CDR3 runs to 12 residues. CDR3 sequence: CAISEGRREQYF. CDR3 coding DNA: TGTGCCATCAGTGAGGGGAGGCGGGAGCAGTACTTC.

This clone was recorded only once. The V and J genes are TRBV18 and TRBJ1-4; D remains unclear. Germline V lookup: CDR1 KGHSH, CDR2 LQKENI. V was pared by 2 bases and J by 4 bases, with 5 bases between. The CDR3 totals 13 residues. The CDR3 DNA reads TGTGCCAGCTCACCAACAGTTAATGAAAAACTGTTTTTT. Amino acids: CASSPTVNEKLFF.

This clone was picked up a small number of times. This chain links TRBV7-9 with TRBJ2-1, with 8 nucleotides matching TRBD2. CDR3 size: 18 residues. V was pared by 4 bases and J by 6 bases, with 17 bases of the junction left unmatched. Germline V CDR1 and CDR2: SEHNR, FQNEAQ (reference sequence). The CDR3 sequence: CASSSQGLAIARLNEQFF. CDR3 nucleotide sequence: TGTGCCAGCAGCTCACAAGGACTAGCCATAGCGAGACTCAATGAGCAGTTCTTC.

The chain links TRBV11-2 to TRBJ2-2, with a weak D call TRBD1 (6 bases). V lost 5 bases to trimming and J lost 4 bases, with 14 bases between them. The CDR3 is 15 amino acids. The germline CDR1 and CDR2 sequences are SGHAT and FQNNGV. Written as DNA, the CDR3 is TGTGCCAGCAGCCCACGGACAGCCCTCACCGGGGAGCTGTTTTTT. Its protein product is CASSPRTALTGELFF.

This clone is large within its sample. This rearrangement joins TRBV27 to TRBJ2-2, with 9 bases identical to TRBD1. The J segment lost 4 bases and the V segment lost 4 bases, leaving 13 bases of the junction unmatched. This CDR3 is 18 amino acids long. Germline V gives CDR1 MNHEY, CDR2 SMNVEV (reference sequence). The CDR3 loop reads CASSWKRRGQGFTGELFF. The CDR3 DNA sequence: TGTGCCAGCAGTTGGAAACGTAGGGGACAGGGATTCACCGGGGAGCTGTTTTTT.

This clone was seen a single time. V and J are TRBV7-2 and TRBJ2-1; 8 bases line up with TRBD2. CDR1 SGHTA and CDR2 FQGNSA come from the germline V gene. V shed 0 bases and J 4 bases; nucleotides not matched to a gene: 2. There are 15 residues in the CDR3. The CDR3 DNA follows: TGTGCCAGCAGCTTAGCTAGCGGGGTTTACAATGAGCAGTTCTTC. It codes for CASSLASGVYNEQFF.

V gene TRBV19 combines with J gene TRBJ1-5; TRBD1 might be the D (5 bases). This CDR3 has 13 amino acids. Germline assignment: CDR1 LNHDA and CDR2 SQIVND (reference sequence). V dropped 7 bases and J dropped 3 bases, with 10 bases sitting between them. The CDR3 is CASKEGNNQPQHF. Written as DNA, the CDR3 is TGTGCCAGTAAGGAGGGGAACAATCAGCCCCAGCATTTT.

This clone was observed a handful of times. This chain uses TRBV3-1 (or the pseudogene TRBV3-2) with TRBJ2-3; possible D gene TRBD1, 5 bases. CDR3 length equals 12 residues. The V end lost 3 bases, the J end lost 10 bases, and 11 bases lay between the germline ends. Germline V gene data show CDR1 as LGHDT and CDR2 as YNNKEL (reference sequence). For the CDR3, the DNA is TGTGCCAGCAGCCAGTTGGGGCTGTCGCAGTATTTT. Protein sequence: CASSQLGLSQYF.

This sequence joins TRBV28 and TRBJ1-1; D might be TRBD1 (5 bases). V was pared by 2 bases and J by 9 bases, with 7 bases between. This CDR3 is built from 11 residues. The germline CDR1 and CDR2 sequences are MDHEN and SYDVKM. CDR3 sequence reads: CASSLGQKAFF. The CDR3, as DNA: TGTGCCAGCAGTTTAGGACAAAAAGCTTTCTTT. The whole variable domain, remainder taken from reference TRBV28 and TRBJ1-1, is DVKVTQSSRYLVKRTGEKVFLECVQDMDHENMFWYRQDPGLGLRLIYFSYDVKMKEKGDIPEGYSVSREKKERFSLILESASTNQTSMYLCASSLGQKAFFGQGTRLTVV.

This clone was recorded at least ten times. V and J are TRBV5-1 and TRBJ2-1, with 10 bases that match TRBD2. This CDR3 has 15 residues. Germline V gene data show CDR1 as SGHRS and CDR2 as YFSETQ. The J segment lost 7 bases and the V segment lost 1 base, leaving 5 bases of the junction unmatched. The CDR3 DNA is TGCGCCAGCAGCTTGCTAGCGGGAGCAGGAAATGAGCAGTTCTTC. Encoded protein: CASSLLAGAGNEQFF.

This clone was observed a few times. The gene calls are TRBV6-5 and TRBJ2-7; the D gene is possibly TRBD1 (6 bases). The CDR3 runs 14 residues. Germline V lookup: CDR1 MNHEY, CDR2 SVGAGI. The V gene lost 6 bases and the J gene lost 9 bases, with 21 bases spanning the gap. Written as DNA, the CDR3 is TGTGCCAGCAGAAGTAACAGGGTGGGGGATCGGCAGTACTTC. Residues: CASRSNRVGDRQYF.

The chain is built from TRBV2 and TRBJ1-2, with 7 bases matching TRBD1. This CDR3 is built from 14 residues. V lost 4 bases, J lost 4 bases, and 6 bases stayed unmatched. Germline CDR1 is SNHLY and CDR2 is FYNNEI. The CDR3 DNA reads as TGTGCCAGCAGTGGACAGGGAAGTGGCTATGGCTACACCTTC. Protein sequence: CASSGQGSGYGYTF.